This passage covers 30 T cell receptor beta chains from one sample sequenced in a study of cytomegalovirus exposure and HLA in healthy donors (dated by TCRdb to 2016 to 2017). The library was made by the immunoSEQ multiplex PCR assay. The multiplex PCR relied on a mix of 60 forward primers for TCR Vbeta segments and 13 reverse primers for TCR Jbeta segments. The table comes from immuneACCESS by way of TCRdb, which keeps in-frame sequences with V and J called. Part of the clones is missing from these tables; in studies checked, under half for an unresolved V gene and the rest for unknown reasons. Counted in this sample were some 150,000 clones; approximately 80% of them appeared once. The top ten constitute 8.5% to 10% of the sample. The specimen sequenced was PBMCs. These receptors came from a man aged 18 to 29 in good health and CMV-seropositive.

The chain combines TRBV5-1 with TRBJ2-3; 10 positions match TRBD2. Trimming removed 0 bases from V and 3 bases from J; junction bases left unmatched: 4. CDR3 size: 16 residues. The germline gives CDR1 SGHRS, CDR2 YFSETQ. CDR3 bases: TGCGCCAGCAGCTTGGTAGCGGGAGGTAGGACAGATACGCAGTATTTT. Its translation is CASSLVAGGRTDTQYF. Drawing the rest from reference TRBV5-1 and TRBJ2-3, the complete variable domain is KAGVTQTPRYLIKTRGQQVTLSCSPISGHRSVSWYQQTPGQGLQFLFEYFSETQRNKGNFPGRFSGRQFSNSRSEMNVSTLELGDSALYLCASSLVAGGRTDTQYFGPGTRLTVL.

The chain links TRBV6-4 to TRBJ2-2; no definite D call. This CDR3 comprises 12 residues. The V end was cut by 4 bases, the J end by 6 bases, with 6 bases between. Looked up from germline, CDR1 is MRHNA and CDR2 is SNTAGT. CDR3 DNA sequence: TGTGCCAGCAGTGTGGGCGCCGGGGAGCTGTTTTTT. Translating gives CASSVGAGELFF.

This clone was counted a single time. The chain recombines TRBV5-1 with TRBJ1-3; tentatively, D is TRBD1 (6 bases). Germline assignment: CDR1 SGHRS and CDR2 YFSETQ. This CDR3 comprises 17 residues. V was pared by 0 bases and J by 0 bases, with 13 bases between. The CDR3 here is CASSLGQEKLSGNTIYF. In nucleotides, the CDR3 is TGCGCCAGCAGCTTGGGACAGGAGAAACTCTCTGGAAACACCATATATTTT.

The chain has TRBV30 and TRBJ2-7; a weak D match, TRBD2 (6 bases). Trimming took off 8 bases at V and 4 bases at J, with 12 bases between the two ends. Looked up from germline, CDR1 is GTSNPN and CDR2 is SVGIG (reference sequence). The CDR3 sequence is 11 residues long. This CDR3 reads CAQGLLYEQYF. Written as DNA, the CDR3 is TGTGCCCAGGGACTGCTTTACGAGCAGTACTTC.

This sequence joins TRBV6-5 and TRBJ2-5, with 7 bases aligning to TRBD2. CDR1 is MNHEY and CDR2 is SVGAGI in the germline V gene. CDR3 length: 15 residues. Germline trimming cut 5 bases from V and 2 bases from J; bases unmatched to any gene: 8. The CDR3 DNA follows: TGTGCCAGCAGTGGGGGACTACGAGAACAAGAGACCCAGTACTTC. Amino acid sequence: CASSGGLREQETQYF.

J is TRBJ2-5 and V is TRBV7-9, with TRBD2 matching 9 bases. Trimming took 5 bases from V and 2 from J; bases not matched to a gene: 6. The CDR3 extends over 15 amino acids. Germline loops: CDR1 SEHNR, CDR2 FQNEAQ (reference sequence). CDR3 region: CASSILAGVQETQYF. CDR3 sequence (DNA): TGTGCCAGCAGCATTTTAGCGGGGGTGCAAGAGACCCAGTACTTC.

This chain links TRBV4-3 with TRBJ2-3, with no clear D. Germline V lookup: CDR1 LGHNA, CDR2 YSLEER. The germline V and J ends were trimmed by 0 bases and 3 bases, with 10 bases remaining between them. This CDR3 has 15 residues. CDR3 protein: CASSQDLTPTDTQYF. The DNA of the CDR3 is TGCGCCAGCAGCCAAGATTTGACACCTACAGATACGCAGTATTTT.

The chain has TRBV19 and TRBJ2-1; TRBD1 aligns across 9 bases. CDR1 and CDR2 (germline): LNHDA, SQIVND (reference sequence). Trimming removed 1 base from V and 8 bases from J; junction bases left unmatched: 9. This CDR3 is 16 amino acids long. The CDR3 DNA reads as TGTGCCAGTAGTATAGTTTCGGGACAGGGTTCCGATGAGCAGTTCTTC. It yields the protein CASSIVSGQGSDEQFF.

The CDR3 nucleotides are TGTGCCAGCAGCGTAGGGGCTAGCGGGTACCAAGAGACCCAGTACTTC. This codes for CASSVGASGYQETQYF. V is TRBV9 and J is TRBJ2-5; 8 positions match TRBD2. The length of the CDR3 is 16 residues. CDR1 SGDLS and CDR2 YYNGEE come from the germline V gene. Trimming at V came to 0 bases and at J to 0 bases, leaving 4 bases not matched to a gene.

The chain uses TRBV9 and TRBJ2-5; 7 bases match TRBD2. V lost 0 bases to trimming and J lost 5 bases; unmatched junction nucleotides: 7. This CDR3 spans 15 amino acids. Looked up from germline, CDR1 is SGDLS and CDR2 is YYNGEE. DNA for the CDR3: TGTGCCAGCAGCGTAGTCCCCCGGGGAGGGGAGACCCAGTACTTC. Amino acid sequence: CASSVVPRGGETQYF.

The V call is TRBV6-5, the J call TRBJ2-7; 7 bases agree with TRBD2. Trimming at V came to 2 bases and at J to 0 bases, leaving 4 bases not matched to a gene. This CDR3 has 15 amino acids. Per the germline V gene, CDR1 is MNHEY and CDR2 is SVGAGI. CDR3 DNA: TGTGCCAGCAGTTACGGGCGGGAGATCTCCTACGAGCAGTACTTC. Translating gives CASSYGREISYEQYF.

This clone was counted a few times. V usage is TRBV7-9 and J usage is TRBJ2-3, with D perhaps TRBD1 (6 bases). CDR3 length equals 15 residues. V was pared by 5 bases and J by 2 bases, with 14 bases between. Germline assignment: CDR1 SEHNR and CDR2 FQNEAQ (reference sequence). The CDR3 region is CASSKWTASTDTQYF. In nucleotides, the CDR3 is TGTGCCAGCAGCAAATGGACAGCTTCCACAGATACGCAGTATTTT. The full variable domain, its missing parts supplied by reference TRBV7-9 and TRBJ2-3, is DTGVSQNPRHKITKRGQNVTFRCDPISEHNRLYWYRQTLGQGPEFLTYFQNEAQLEKSRLLSDRFSAERPKGSFSTLEIQRTEQGDSAMYLCASSKWTASTDTQYFGPGTRLTVL.

The rearrangement joins TRBV5-1 to TRBJ2-5; 10 bases agree with TRBD1. The CDR3 runs to 15 residues. Germline CDR1 SGHRS, CDR2 YFSETQ. The junction had 12 bases not matched to a gene; V was cut back by 4 bases and J by 9 bases. This chain's CDR3 is CASSNRDRGAGAQYF. The CDR3 DNA follows: TGCGCCAGCAGCAACCGGGACAGGGGTGCAGGGGCCCAGTACTTC.

This chain links TRBV5-4 with TRBJ2-2; no firm D call. CDR3 length: 15 amino acids. Germline CDR1 and CDR2: SGHNT and YYREEE (reference sequence). Trimming stripped 0 bases from V and 4 bases from J, with 10 bases between. The CDR3 region has the DNA TGTGCCAGCAGCTTGGGCGCTACCATCACCGGGGAGCTGTTTTTT. Its translation is CASSLGATITGELFF. Variable domain in full (rest from reference TRBV5-4 and TRBJ2-2): ETGVTQSPTHLIKTRGQQVTLRCSSQSGHNTVSWYQQALGQGPQFIFQYYREEENGRGNFPPRFSGLQFPNYSSELNVNALELDDSALYLCASSLGATITGELFFGEGSRLTVL.

This clone showed up just a few times. J is TRBJ1-6 and V is TRBV4-1; D is ambiguous. Per germline, CDR1 MGHRA and CDR2 YSYEKL. This CDR3 is built from 15 residues. With 1 base removed from V and 6 bases from J, the gap between germline ends came to 10 bases. Here the CDR3 reads CASSQVTGINSPLHF. The CDR3 coding sequence is TGCGCCAGCAGCCAAGTGACGGGGATTAATTCACCCCTCCACTTT.

This clone was counted a few times. The chain employs TRBV4-1 and TRBJ2-1, with 10 bases that match TRBD2. V lost 1 base and J lost 10; bases outside the gene matches: 1. This CDR3 has 13 amino acids. Germline CDR1 MGHRA, CDR2 YSYEKL. CDR3 sequence reads: CASSQALAGEQFF. For the CDR3, the DNA is TGCGCCAGCAGCCAAGCACTAGCGGGGGAGCAGTTCTTC.

In DNA, the CDR3 is TGTGCCAGCAGCGTTCAGACAGACGTGAACACTGAAGCTTTCTTT. Its protein is CASSVQTDVNTEAFF. The chain recombines TRBV9 with TRBJ1-1, with a tentative D call TRBD1 (5 bases). Germline assignment: CDR1 SGDLS and CDR2 YYNGEE. Trimming left V 2 bases short and J 0 bases short, with 11 bases between. This CDR3 region has 15 residues. Using reference TRBV9 and TRBJ1-1 for the parts outside the CDR3, the full variable domain is DSGVTQTPKHLITATGQRVTLRCSPRSGDLSVYWYQQSLDQGLQFLIQYYNGEERAKGNILERFSAQQFPDLHSELNLSSLELGDSALYFCASSVQTDVNTEAFFGQGTRLTVV.

V and J are TRBV5-8 and TRBJ1-6; D ambiguous. With 4 bases removed from V and 1 base from J, the gap between germline ends came to 12 bases. The germline V gene has CDR1 SGHTS and CDR2 YDEGEE. The CDR3 has 16 amino acids. CDR3 region: CASSLNIGSYNSPLHF. CDR3 sequence (DNA): TGTGCCAGCAGCCTAAACATCGGGTCCTATAATTCACCCCTCCACTTT.

This chain joins TRBV7-9 and TRBJ1-2; a weak D match, TRBD1 (5 bases). V was shortened by 0 bases and J by 2 bases, with 13 bases between the two germline ends. The CDR3 covers 16 residues. The germline V gene has CDR1 SEHNR and CDR2 FQNEAQ (reference sequence). CDR3 sequence reads: CASSLAQGKSNYGYTF. CDR3 DNA sequence: TGTGCCAGCAGCTTAGCGCAGGGCAAGTCCAACTATGGCTACACCTTC. Drawing the rest from reference TRBV7-9 and TRBJ1-2, the complete variable domain is DTGVSQNPRHKITKRGQNVTFRCDPISEHNRLYWYRQTLGQGPEFLTYFQNEAQLEKSRLLSDRFSAERPKGSFSTLEIQRTEQGDSAMYLCASSLAQGKSNYGYTFGSGTRLTVV.

The rearrangement uses TRBV19 and TRBJ1-5, with TRBD1 matching over 9 bases. The V and J ends lost 3 bases and 7 bases, in that order; junction bases with no gene match: 7. CDR1 and CDR2 from the germline V gene are LNHDA and SQIVND (reference sequence). The length of the CDR3 is 15 residues. The CDR3 region has the DNA TGTGCCAGTAGTATGGGACAGGGTGGGGAACAGCCCCAGCATTTT. Its translation is CASSMGQGGEQPQHF.

The chain has TRBV6-1 and TRBJ1-5, with TRBD1 as a possible D gene (6 bases). V was trimmed by 6 bases and J by 2 bases, leaving 14 bases between them. This CDR3 spans 15 amino acids. The V gene's germline CDR1 is MNHNS and CDR2 SASEGT. CDR3 DNA sequence: TGTGCCAGCAGGGCAACAGGGACCCGCAATCAGCCCCAGCATTTT. Its translation is CASRATGTRNQPQHF.

V usage is TRBV7-8 and J usage is TRBJ2-3; weak D call: TRBD1 (6 bases). V was cut by 5 bases and J by 1 base, with 19 bases left in between. Germline CDR1 SGHVS, CDR2 FQNEAQ. The length of the CDR3 is 17 residues. CDR3 residues: CASSPGPTGFGTDTQYF. The CDR3 DNA reads as TGTGCCAGCAGCCCGGGTCCAACAGGGTTCGGCACAGATACGCAGTATTTT.

V is TRBV4-3 and J is TRBJ2-5, with 11 bases lining up with TRBD2. V shed 0 bases, J shed 2 bases, and the junction held 8 bases outside the gene matches. Germline V gene sequence: CDR1 LGHNA, CDR2 YSLEER. CDR3 size: 18 residues. The CDR3 DNA reads TGCGCCAGCAGCCAAGAGCCACTAGCGGGGGCCCTACAAGAGACCCAGTACTTC. Translated, it gives CASSQEPLAGALQETQYF.

V gene TRBV6-6 combines with J gene TRBJ2-5; D might be TRBD1 (5 bases). The DNA end is more similar to TRBJ2-7, so the J call may be wrong. Germline loops: CDR1 MNHNY, CDR2 SVGAGI (reference sequence). The CDR3 contains 14 residues. This CDR3 reads CASSYSAGSYEQYF. The CDR3 DNA is TGTGCCAGCAGTTACTCGGCAGGGTCCTACGAGCAGTACTTC.

V gene TRBV5-6 combines with J gene TRBJ2-5; 8 bases are shared with TRBD2. Per germline, CDR1 SGHDT and CDR2 YYEEEE. The V segment lost 8 bases and the J segment 5 bases; nucleotides outside the gene matches: 11. The CDR3 contains 14 residues. The CDR3 DNA reads as TGTGCCAGTGTACGAACGGGAGGGCCGGAGACCCAGTACTTC. The encoded protein is CASVRTGGPETQYF.

This clone has a single count. The chain recombines TRBV5-4 with TRBJ2-2, with 7 bases that match TRBD2. From germline, CDR1 is SGHNT and CDR2 YYREEE (reference sequence). The CDR3 is 16 amino acids. V trimming: 0 bases; J trimming: 4 bases; junction bases outside the gene matches: 6. The CDR3 here is CASSLDPGLPTGELFF. The CDR3 nucleotides are TGTGCCAGCAGCTTGGACCCGGGACTACCCACCGGGGAGCTGTTTTTT.

This chain links TRBV5-4 with TRBJ2-1, with a weak D call TRBD1 (6 bases). Germline CDR1 reads SGHNT; CDR2 reads YYREEE (reference sequence). Trimming shortened V by 3 bases and J by 8 bases, and 18 bases separated the two germline ends. The CDR3 extends over 15 amino acids. The CDR3 is CASSSINRDVDEQFF. CDR3 nucleotides: TGTGCCAGCAGCTCTATAAACAGGGATGTGGATGAGCAGTTCTTC. Full variable domain (outside the CDR3, taken from reference TRBV5-4 and TRBJ2-1): ETGVTQSPTHLIKTRGQQVTLRCSSQSGHNTVSWYQQALGQGPQFIFQYYREEENGRGNFPPRFSGLQFPNYSSELNVNALELDDSALYLCASSSINRDVDEQFFGPGTRLTVL.

The V gene is TRBV6-5, the J gene TRBJ2-2, with a tentative D call TRBD1 (5 bases). The V end was cut by 4 bases, the J end by 0 bases, with 9 bases between. The CDR3 length is 15 residues. Germline V gene data show CDR1 as MNHEY and CDR2 as SVGAGI. CDR3 nucleotides: TGTGCCAGCAGTTCGGACAACTCGAACACCGGGGAGCTGTTTTTT. It codes for CASSSDNSNTGELFF.

This clone was counted only a few times. The chain has TRBV10-2 and TRBJ2-7, with 7 positions matching TRBD1. With V trimmed by 2 bases and J by 6 bases, 7 bases remained unmatched. This CDR3 has 14 amino acids. In germline, CDR1 is WSHSY, CDR2 SAAADI. CDR3 DNA sequence: TGCGCCAGCAGTGAGCCTCGACAGGGTAGCGAGCAGTACTTC. Residues: CASSEPRQGSEQYF.

This clone was seen more than once but under ten times. The rearrangement links TRBV5-1 to TRBJ2-7; 8 positions match TRBD1. The trim removed 2 bases at V and 3 bases at J, leaving 10 bases unmatched. The CDR3 consists of 16 residues. Per the germline V gene, CDR1 is SGHRS and CDR2 is YFSETQ. The CDR3 coding sequence is TGCGCCAGCAGCTTCTCCAGGACAGGGAACAACTACGAGCAGTACTTC. It yields the protein CASSFSRTGNNYEQYF. The whole variable domain, filled in from reference TRBV5-1 and TRBJ2-7, reads KAGVTQTPRYLIKTRGQQVTLSCSPISGHRSVSWYQQTPGQGLQFLFEYFSETQRNKGNFPGRFSGRQFSNSRSEMNVSTLELGDSALYLCASSFSRTGNNYEQYFGPGTRLTVT.